Here is one T cell receptor (beta chain) with its context. The data originate from a study of cytomegalovirus exposure and HLA in healthy donors. Turning to the study itself: The same platform as the approximately 660 first-cohort repertoires was used for the roughly 130 validation repertoires, a later analysis reported.

It was the 120-subject validation cohort, separate from the roughly 700-subject first cohort, to which the donors belonged. Sequencing was performed with immunoSEQ multiplex PCR; in TCRdb, only in-frame clones are kept and a portion is missing. This table holds approximately 230,000 clones, approximately 84% found once. The source material was PBMCs. The TCR originated in a young man in good health and CMV-seropositive.

The CDR3 reads CASSRLEAFF. CDR3 coding DNA: TGTGCCAGCAGCCGGCTAGAAGCTTTCTTT. This chain uses TRBV11-2 with TRBJ1-1; D is uncertain. The CDR3 sequence is 10 residues long. The V gene lost 5 bases and the J gene lost 8 bases, with 6 bases spanning the gap. Looked up from germline, CDR1 is SGHAT and CDR2 is FQNNGV.